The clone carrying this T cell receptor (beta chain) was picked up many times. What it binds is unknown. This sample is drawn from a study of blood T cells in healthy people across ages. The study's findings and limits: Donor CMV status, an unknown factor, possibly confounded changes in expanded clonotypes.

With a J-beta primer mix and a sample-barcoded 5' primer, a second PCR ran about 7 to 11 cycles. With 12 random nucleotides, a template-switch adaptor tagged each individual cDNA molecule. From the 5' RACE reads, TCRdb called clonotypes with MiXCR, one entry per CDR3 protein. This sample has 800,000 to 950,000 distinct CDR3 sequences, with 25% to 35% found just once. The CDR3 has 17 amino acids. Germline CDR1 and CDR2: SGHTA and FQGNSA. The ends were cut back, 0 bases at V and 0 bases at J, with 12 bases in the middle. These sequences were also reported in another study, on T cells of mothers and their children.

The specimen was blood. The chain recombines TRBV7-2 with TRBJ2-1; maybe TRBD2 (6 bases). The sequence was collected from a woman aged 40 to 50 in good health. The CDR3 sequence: CASSLAIRGSSYNEQFF. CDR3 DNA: TGTGCCAGCAGCTTAGCGATCCGGGGGAGCTCCTACAATGAGCAGTTCTTC.